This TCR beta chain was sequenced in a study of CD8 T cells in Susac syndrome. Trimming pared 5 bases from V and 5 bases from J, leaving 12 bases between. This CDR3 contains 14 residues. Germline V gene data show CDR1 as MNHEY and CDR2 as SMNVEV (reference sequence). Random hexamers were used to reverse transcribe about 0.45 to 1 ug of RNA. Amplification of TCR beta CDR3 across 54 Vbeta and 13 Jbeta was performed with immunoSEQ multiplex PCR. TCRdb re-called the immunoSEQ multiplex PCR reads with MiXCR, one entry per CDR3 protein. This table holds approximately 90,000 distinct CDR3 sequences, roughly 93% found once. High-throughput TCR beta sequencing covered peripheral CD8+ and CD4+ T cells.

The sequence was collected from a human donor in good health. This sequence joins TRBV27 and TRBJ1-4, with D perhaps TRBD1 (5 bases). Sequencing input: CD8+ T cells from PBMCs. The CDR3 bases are TGTGCCAGCAGTCCACAGGACCAAAATGAAAAACTGTTTTTT. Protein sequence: CASSPQDQNEKLFF.